This TCR beta chain originates from a study of blood T cell repertoires in COVID-19 (dated by TCRdb to between 2020 and 2021). In terms of the full investigation: Samples covering the acute and convalescent phases of COVID-19 were provided by collaborators in the United States, Italy and Spain. Deeply sampled blood TCRbeta repertoires from subjects exposed to, actively infected with, or recovered from COVID-19 were included in the dataset. Samples were obtained from the ongoing ImmuneRACE study (first 160 participants) and from 1,254 subjects provided by 6 global collaborators. The repertoires were released in a freely available public database meant as a resource for research on the immune response to SARS-CoV-2. The prospective study material was composed of cDNA or gDNA derived from T cells, B-cell-depleted T cells, or PBMCs. Nearly every sample came with metadata listing a de-identified subject ID, COVID-19 status, age in years and sex. Where available, HLA class I and class II types were taken from metadata supplied by the sample provider and were not determined by assay-based typing. The full study reports these points: The quantity of clinical and demographic metadata differed by source and by participant and was supplied without curation.

Participants in the prospective study were aged about 18 to 100 years, lived in approximately 26 United States geographic areas, and enrolled through a virtual design. Cohort assignment in the prospective study relied on participant-reported clinical history from a screening survey and a study questionnaire. Recovered participants in ImmuneRACE Cohort 3 were defined as having two consecutive negative NP/OP PCR tests, clearance from a healthcare professional, or resolution of symptoms. Each participant in the prospective study had whole blood, serum and a nasopharyngeal or oropharyngeal swab collected by mobile phlebotomists. Over a roughly 2-month period, participants in the prospective study had the option of providing additional blood draws and questionnaires. Before DNA extraction, blood samples from the prospective study were shipped at room temperature or frozen. CDR1 SGHAT and CDR2 FQNNGV are derived from the germline V gene. Spanning cysteine to phenylalanine, the CDR3 consists of 16 amino acids. Just the 48-base CDR3 DNA is kept, in frame starting at base 1. V trim: 5 bases; J trim: 3 bases; unmatched bases: 4.

TCRbeta CDR3 regions were amplified from genomic DNA using the immunoSEQ Assay, a bias-controlled multiplex PCR. The original methods were these. Within the assay, amplification of reference gene primers was used to estimate how many nucleated cells each sample contained. To quantify the absolute abundance of each unique TCRbeta CDR3 rearrangement, sequence reads were collapsed and filtered. Productive Simpson clonality was computed per sample as the square root of Simpson's diversity index over productive rearrangements. TCRdb limited this immuneACCESS table to in-frame rearrangements with V and J called. A share of clones is missing; checked studies link under half to unresolved V genes, and the rest is unexplained. D and trimming come from the DNA, and the V and J calls and clone size come from that table. Within this sample are over 150,000 clones, with roughly 82% of them counted one time only. The ten largest clones capture about 11% of the sample.

To note about this clone: Its antigen is currently not known. There are no base qualities to consult, and no much larger clone falls within one base.

The chain links TRBV11-2 with TRBJ2-1; TRBD2 lines up with 13 middle nucleotides. The sequence was collected from a man aged 40-49 years who had recovered from COVID-19. The material sequenced was PBMCs or T cells enriched from blood (not recorded which). The CDR3 region: CASSAGTSGIYNEQFF. The sequenced DNA: TGTGCCAGCAGCGCCGGGACTAGCGGGATCTACAATGAGCAGTTCTTC.